This T cell receptor (beta chain) was observed in a study of blood T cell repertoires in COVID-19. Study information: Specimens from acute and convalescent COVID-19 originated in the United States, Italy and Spain.

Measured with immunoSEQ multiplex PCR; TCRdb has only the in-frame clones, and not every one. The sample consists of about 75,000 clones, roughly 88% of them appearing once. The germline gives CDR1 SGHDT, CDR2 YYEEEE. The CDR3 sequence is 15 residues long. Trimming at V came to 5 bases and at J to 7 bases, leaving 11 bases not matched to a gene. Sequenced material: peripheral blood. The sequence came from a human donor in a cohort sampled during active COVID-19. The rearrangement uses TRBV5-6 and TRBJ1-2; 10 positions match TRBD1. The CDR3 DNA reads as TGTGCCAGCAGAAGCCCCGGGACAGGGGACTTTGGCTACACCTTC. Amino acid sequence: CASRSPGTGDFGYTF. Together with reference TRBV5-6 and TRBJ1-2, the CDR3 gives the full variable domain: DAGVTQSPTHLIKTRGQQVTLRCSPKSGHDTVSWYQQALGQGPQFIFQYYEEEERQRGNFPDRFSGHQFPNYSSELNVNALLLGDSALYLCASRSPGTGDFGYTFGSGTRLTVV.